The T cell receptor beta chain described here comes from a study of blood T cells in healthy people across ages. Overall study results and limits: Aged donors had fewer naive CD4+ cells and lower diversity than long-lived donors. As age increased, TCR beta diversity per million T cells fell in a roughly linear fashion.

Alongside a J-beta primer mix, a sample-barcoded 5' primer served in a second PCR lasting about 7 to 11 cycles. Template switching added a 12-random-nucleotide identifier to every cDNA molecule. MiXCR, run by TCRdb on the 5' RACE reads, gives a single entry per CDR3 protein. The sample consists of some 1,800,000 distinct CDR3 sequences, around 40% of them appearing once. Every sample gave at least 5 micrograms of total RNA when it was extracted. In regard to this clonotype: Its antigen is unknown.

The TCR comes from a human donor in good health. The material sequenced was blood.

The CDR3 here is CASSQVRGARTDTQYF. The CDR3 DNA is TGTGCCAGCAGCCAAGTTAGGGGGGCCAGGACAGATACGCAGTATTTT. V and J are TRBV4-2 and TRBJ2-3; possibly TRBD1 or TRBD2 for D (6 bases each). Trimming left V 1 base short and J 3 bases short, with 14 bases between. This CDR3 spans 16 amino acids. Germline V gives CDR1 LGHNA, CDR2 YNFKEQ.